These 2 T cell receptor beta chains originate from one sample sequenced in a study of OX40 agonist ivuxolimab in advanced cancers. Libraries were constructed by the immunoSEQ multiplex PCR assay. What TCRdb holds here is the immuneACCESS table cut down to in-frame rearrangements. Part of the clones is not present; checked against another copy, under half of the missing clones reflect an unresolved V gene, and the others are unexplained. The sample table contains 43,000 or so clones; only one count was recorded for roughly 89% of them. Of the sample, around 15% falls within the top ten clones. The sample was CD4+ or CD8+ T cells sorted from blood, taken in a trial of the OX40 agonist ivuxolimab. These receptor sequences come from an adult with an advanced solid tumor such as melanoma, head and neck, liver or kidney cancer.

This clone was counted between two and nine times. V gene TRBV6-1 combines with J gene TRBJ2-1; the D is unclear. V dropped 4 bases and J dropped 0 bases, with 10 bases sitting between them. The V gene's germline CDR1 is MNHNS and CDR2 SASEGT. This CDR3 contains 15 residues. CDR3 sequence (DNA): TGTGCCAGCAGTGCCCGCAGAAGCTCCTACAATGAGCAGTTCTTC. Its protein product is CASSARRSSYNEQFF.

The chain couples TRBV6-6 to TRBJ2-4; D not certain. Trimming shortened V by 2 bases and J by 3 bases, and 11 bases separated the two germline ends. In germline, CDR1 is MNHNY, CDR2 SVGAGI (reference sequence). This CDR3 comprises 15 residues. CDR3 region: CASSYRGDVKNIQYF. The CDR3 DNA is TGTGCCAGCAGTTACCGCGGCGACGTCAAAAACATTCAGTACTTC.